These T cell receptor beta chains were read from a single sample in a study of shared clonotypes between healthy human individuals. This table comes from immunoSEQ multiplex PCR, and its TCRdb copy is limited to in-frame clones, with some not included. The sample lists fewer than 550,000 clones, almost 80% seen once, with roughly an eighth in the top ten. Sequencing input: PBMCs. Source of these receptors: a woman aged 40 to 50 in good health. Some clones in this sample may be carry-over from other donors' samples. Each CDR3 is given with its conserved first and last residue. D genes are given only for firm matches. The listing skips clone size in some rows; elsewhere it reads once, few, many or a size class.

V	D	size	J	CDR3	DNA
TRBV7-2	-	-	TRBJ2-3	CASSSGLSARDTQYF	TGTGCCAGCAGCTCTGGACTATCGGCGAGGGATACGCAGTATTTT
TRBV30	TRBD1	-	TRBJ1-1	CAWSRDSGAFF	TGTGCCTGGAGCCGGGACAGTGGGGCTTTCTTT
TRBV9	-	many	TRBJ1-4	CASSVVSGEKLFF	TGTGCCAGCAGCGTAGTCTCAGGGGAAAAACTGTTTTTT
TRBV5-1	TRBD1	-	TRBJ1-3	CASSLAGQAHGNTIYF	TGCGCCAGCAGCTTGGCAGGACAGGCACATGGAAACACCATATATTTT
TRBV5-1	TRBD1	-	TRBJ1-3	CASSLGSRDSFRSGTQNTIYF	TGCGCCAGCAGCTTGGGGTCCCGGGACAGTTTTAGGTCGGGGACGCAAAACACCATATATTTT
TRBV5-1	-	few	TRBJ2-2	CASSLVSVANTGELFF	TGCGCCAGCAGCTTGGTGAGTGTCGCGAACACCGGGGAGCTGTTTTTT
TRBV7-9	TRBD1	-	TRBJ1-2	CASSWDGTGGDYGYTF	TGTGCCAGCAGCTGGGACGGGACAGGTGGGGACTATGGCTACACCTTC
TRBV9	TRBD1	-	TRBJ2-4	CASSATGAKNIQYF	TGTGCCAGCAGCGCGACAGGGGCCAAAAACATTCAGTACTTC
TRBV28	TRBD1	-	TRBJ2-3	CASSPIDRGPRTDTQYF	TGTGCCAGCAGCCCGATCGACAGGGGCCCCCGCACAGATACGCAGTATTTT
TRBV7-9	-	-	TRBJ2-2	CASTPGARVGGGELFF	TGTGCCAGCACCCCCGGGGCCAGGGTTGGCGGCGGGGAGCTGTTTTTT
TRBV5-1	TRBD1	-	TRBJ2-7	CASSLGQAAYEQYF	TGCGCCAGCAGCTTAGGACAGGCGGCCTACGAGCAGTACTTC
TRBV29-1	-	-	TRBJ2-7	CSVEVRGAASYEQYF	TGCAGCGTTGAGGTTCGGGGGGCCGCCTCCTACGAGCAGTACTTC
TRBV9	-	-	TRBJ2-1	CASSPTPGHNEQFF	TGTGCCAGCAGCCCCACCCCGGGGCACAATGAGCAGTTCTTC
TRBV18	-	-	TRBJ2-5	CASSPKGRETQYF	TGTGCCAGCTCACCAAAAGGCCGCGAGACCCAGTACTTC
TRBV7-2	TRBD1	once	TRBJ2-1	CASSPDRGWDEQFF	TGTGCCAGCAGCCCGGACAGGGGTTGGGATGAGCAGTTCTTC
TRBV4-3	-	-	TRBJ2-1	CASSQDGSGLANEQFF	TGCGCCAGCAGCCAAGATGGGAGTGGTCTAGCTAATGAGCAGTTCTTC
TRBV7-9	-	-	TRBJ2-1	CASSLEYRELGDEQFF	TGTGCCAGCAGCTTAGAATACAGGGAGTTAGGCGATGAGCAGTTCTTC
TRBV7-2	TRBD2	-	TRBJ2-5	CASSDVAGDGTQYF	TGTGCCAGCAGCGATGTGGCGGGAGACGGGACCCAGTACTTC
TRBV19	-	-	TRBJ1-1	CASKVTPNTEAFF	TGTGCCAGTAAAGTGACACCAAACACTGAAGCTTTCTTT
TRBV5-1	TRBD1	-	TRBJ1-1	CASSLSGTGEVGTEAFF	TGCGCCAGCAGCTTGTCGGGGACAGGGGAGGTTGGGACTGAAGCTTTCTTT
TRBV7-3	TRBD2	-	TRBJ2-3	CASSLSSGSPDTQYF	TGTGCCAGCAGCTTATCTAGCGGGAGTCCGGATACGCAGTATTTT
TRBV7-2	-	-	TRBJ1-5	CASSSGQHSNQPQHF	TGTGCCAGCAGCTCTGGACAGCATAGCAATCAGCCCCAGCATTTT
TRBV18	-	-	TRBJ1-6	CASSNRDNSPLHF	TGTGCCAGCTCCAACAGGGATAATTCACCCCTCCACTTT
TRBV7-9	TRBD1	-	TRBJ2-5	CASSVRTGEETQYF	TGTGCCAGCAGCGTACGGACAGGGGAAGAGACCCAGTACTTC
TRBV9	-	-	TRBJ2-7	CASSPRGDYSIDYEQYF	TGTGCCAGCAGCCCCAGGGGTGACTACTCGATCGACTACGAGCAGTACTTC
TRBV30	TRBD2	-	TRBJ2-3	CAWSRTSGITDTQYF	TGTGCCTGGTCCCGGACTAGCGGGATCACAGATACGCAGTATTTT
TRBV7-9	TRBD1	-	TRBJ1-4	CASSSGGTGITEKLFF	TGTGCCAGCAGCAGTGGGGGGACAGGCATAACGGAAAAACTGTTTTTT
TRBV15	-	few	TRBJ1-5	CATSRALGTQPQHF	TGTGCCACCAGCAGAGCGTTGGGGACTCAGCCCCAGCATTTT
TRBV28	-	-	TRBJ2-5	CASGAQSPETQYF	TGTGCCAGCGGCGCCCAGTCCCCAGAGACCCAGTACTTC
TRBV4-3	-	-	TRBJ2-5	CASSQDWGGETQYF	TGCGCCAGCAGCCAAGATTGGGGTGGAGAGACCCAGTACTTC
TRBV18	-	-	TRBJ1-4	CASSPRATNEKLFF	TGTGCCAGCTCACCCAGGGCAACTAATGAAAAACTGTTTTTT
TRBV28	TRBD1	-	TRBJ2-1	CASSPFRDRGSAYNEQFF	TGTGCCAGCAGTCCGTTCCGGGACAGGGGTTCCGCCTACAATGAGCAGTTCTTC
TRBV16	-	-	TRBJ1-2	CASSLDRYGYTF	TGTGCCAGCAGCCTCGATCGGTATGGCTACACCTTC
TRBV7-2	-	once	TRBJ2-7	CASSNGGGGLEQYF	TGTGCCAGCAGCAATGGAGGCGGGGGCCTCGAGCAGTACTTC